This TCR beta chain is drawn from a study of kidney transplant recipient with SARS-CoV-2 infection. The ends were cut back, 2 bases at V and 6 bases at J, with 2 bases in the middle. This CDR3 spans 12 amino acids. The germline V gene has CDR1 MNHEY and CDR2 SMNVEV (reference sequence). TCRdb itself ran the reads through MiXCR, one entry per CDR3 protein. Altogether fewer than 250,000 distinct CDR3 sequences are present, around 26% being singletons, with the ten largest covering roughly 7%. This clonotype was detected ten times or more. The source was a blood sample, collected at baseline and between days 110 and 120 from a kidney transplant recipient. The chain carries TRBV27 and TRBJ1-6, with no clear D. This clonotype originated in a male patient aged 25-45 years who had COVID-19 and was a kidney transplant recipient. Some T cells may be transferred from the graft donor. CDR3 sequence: CASSLANSPLHF. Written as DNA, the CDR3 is TGTGCCAGCAGTTTAGCTAATTCACCCCTCCACTTT.